These 15 T cell receptor beta chains were all obtained from the same sample, sequenced in a study of response to subunit inactivated influenza vaccine. MiXCR, run by TCRdb on the RT-PCR reads, gives a single entry per CDR3 protein. The sample carries around 520,000 distinct CDR3 sequences, 25% recorded once. The sequencing here drew on CD4+ T cells sorted from PBMCs, taken roughly 5 days after vaccination. The source of these receptors is a man in his forties or fifties who received an inactivated influenza vaccine.

The chain couples TRBV5-6 to TRBJ1-1; D is unclear. Germline-derived CDR1 and CDR2 are SGHDT and YYEEEE. There are 15 residues in the CDR3. Deletions cut 0 bases from V and 1 base from J, with 10 bases between. In DNA form, the CDR3 reads TGTGCCAGCAGCTTGGTCCCCTTACCGAACACTGAAGCTTTCTTT. Amino acids: CASSLVPLPNTEAFF.

This clonotype was recorded at least ten times. The chain's CDR3 is CASSQNRQGRSAFF. CDR3 coding DNA: TGTGCCAGCAGCCAAAACCGGCAGGGCAGATCAGCTTTCTTT. This chain joins TRBV3-1 and TRBJ1-1, with D possibly TRBD1 on 5 matching bases. CDR1 and CDR2 from the germline V gene are LGHDT and YNNKEL (reference sequence). Trimming shortened V by 2 bases and J by 10 bases, and 17 bases separated the two germline ends. The CDR3 runs to 14 residues.

The CDR3 is CASSQDIRGEQYF. The CDR3 bases are TGTGCCAGCAGCCAAGACATAAGGGGCGAGCAGTACTTC. The chain is built from TRBV4-2 and TRBJ2-7; a weak D match, TRBD1 (5 bases). Germline-derived CDR1 and CDR2 are LGHNA and YNFKEQ. The CDR3 consists of 13 residues. V dropped 0 bases and J dropped 6 bases, with 9 bases sitting between them.

This clonotype was seen a handful of times. CDR3 nucleotide sequence: TGTGCCAGCAGCCCGGGGGGACAGGAAGCTTTCTTT. Protein: CASSPGGQEAFF. This chain joins TRBV7-3 and TRBJ1-1; 7 bases are shared with TRBD1. V shed 5 bases, J shed 8 bases, and the junction held 5 bases outside the gene matches. This CDR3 is 12 amino acids long. Germline CDR1 SGHTA, CDR2 FQGTGA.

This clonotype has more than one count but fewer than ten. The CDR3 loop is CASSAGQGRNEQFF. DNA for the CDR3: TGCGCCAGCAGCGCCGGACAGGGGCGCAATGAGCAGTTCTTC. This chain joins TRBV5-1 and TRBJ2-1; the match to TRBD1 covers 9 bases. Germline loops: CDR1 SGHRS, CDR2 YFSETQ. The CDR3 totals 14 residues. V lost 4 bases to trimming and J lost 6 bases; unmatched junction nucleotides: 5. The entire variable domain, with the rest obtained from reference TRBV5-1 and TRBJ2-1, is as follows: KAGVTQTPRYLIKTRGQQVTLSCSPISGHRSVSWYQQTPGQGLQFLFEYFSETQRNKGNFPGRFSGRQFSNSRSEMNVSTLELGDSALYLCASSAGQGRNEQFFGPGTRLTVL.

This clonotype was counted a few times. The chain combines TRBV7-9 with TRBJ2-1, with 8 bases matching TRBD1. CDR1 is SEHNR, CDR2 FQNEAQ, per germline (reference sequence). The CDR3 is made up of 16 amino acids. Germline trimming cut 1 base from V and 6 bases from J; bases unmatched to any gene: 8. This CDR3 reads CASSLEAGQGGNEQFF. The CDR3 DNA reads as TGTGCCAGCAGCTTAGAGGCTGGACAGGGCGGCAATGAGCAGTTCTTC.

CDR3 DNA sequence: TGTGCCAGCAGCTCCGGGACTAGCGGCTTCACAGATACGCAGTATTTT. As protein: CASSSGTSGFTDTQYF. J is TRBJ2-3 and V is TRBV5-6; TRBD2 agrees at 11 bases. The CDR3 is made up of 16 amino acids. The V gene end was trimmed by 3 bases and the J gene end by 2 bases; junction bases not matched to a gene: 5. CDR1 and CDR2 (germline): SGHDT, YYEEEE.

The J gene is TRBJ2-7, the V gene TRBV7-8; the match to TRBD1 covers 9 bases. V shed 5 bases, J shed 1 base, and the junction held 9 bases outside the gene matches. From germline, CDR1 is SGHVS and CDR2 FQNEAQ. The length of the CDR3 is 16 residues. For the CDR3, the DNA is TGTGCCAGCAGCCGTATTGACAGGGGGGTTTCCTACGAGCAGTACTTC. As protein: CASSRIDRGVSYEQYF.

The gene calls are TRBV3-1 and TRBJ1-2; D is ambiguous. This CDR3 is built from 14 residues. Trimming took 0 bases from V and 4 from J, leaving 9 bases between them. Germline V gene sequence: CDR1 LGHDT, CDR2 YNNKEL (reference sequence). The CDR3 here is CASSQDSWGYGYTF. As DNA, the CDR3 is TGTGCCAGCAGCCAAGATTCCTGGGGCTATGGCTACACCTTC.

This clonotype has a handful of counts. This chain joins TRBV7-2 and TRBJ2-7; D call uncertain. Trimming took 1 base from V and 10 from J, leaving 11 bases between them. CDR3 length: 12 amino acids. The germline CDR1 and CDR2 sequences are SGHTA and FQGNSA. CDR3 nucleotides: TGTGCCAGCAGCTTAGGAGGCGGCCTACAGTACTTC. This sequence encodes CASSLGGGLQYF.

In this sample, this clonotype turned up a few times. V gene TRBV20-1 combines with J gene TRBJ2-5; weak D call: TRBD1 (6 bases). Trimming took off 2 bases at V and 2 bases at J, with 12 bases between the two ends. Looked up from germline, CDR1 is DFQATT and CDR2 is SNEGSKA (reference sequence). The CDR3 is 14 amino acids. The CDR3 is CSARPPQGQETQYF. The CDR3, as DNA: TGCAGTGCTAGACCACCTCAGGGGCAAGAGACCCAGTACTTC.

The rearrangement links TRBV7-2 to TRBJ2-7, with D tentatively TRBD2 (6 bases). CDR1 SGHTA and CDR2 FQGNSA come from the germline V gene. The V and J ends lost 2 bases and 4 bases respectively, with 15 bases between them. The CDR3 covers 15 residues. Here the CDR3 reads CASSLRGSGVYEQYF. The CDR3, as DNA: TGTGCCAGCAGCTTACGGGGATCGGGGGTATACGAGCAGTACTTC.

This clonotype was seen a handful of times. This sequence joins TRBV18 and TRBJ1-2; no reliable D call. This CDR3 is built from 14 residues. V lost 2 bases and J 8 bases, leaving 15 bases between the germline ends. Germline V lookup: CDR1 KGHSH, CDR2 LQKENI. The DNA of the CDR3 is TGTGCCAGCTCACCAGTGTTAACCCTTGCAGGCTACACCTTC. Translated, it gives CASSPVLTLAGYTF.

This clonotype showed up just a few times. This chain links TRBV7-3 with TRBJ2-2; the D gene is possibly TRBD2 (6 bases). Germline CDR1 is SGHTA and CDR2 is FQGTGA. CDR3 length equals 13 residues. V was shortened by 5 bases and J by 4 bases, with 8 bases between the two germline ends. The CDR3 coding sequence is TGTGCCAGCAGCCGGGAGATCACCGGGGAGCTGTTTTTT. It translates to CASSREITGELFF.

This clonotype has more than one count but fewer than ten. V is TRBV4-2 and J is TRBJ2-6, with no clear D. This CDR3 region has 16 residues. Deletions cut 1 base from V and 1 base from J, with 8 bases between. CDR1 LGHNA and CDR2 YNFKEQ come from the germline V gene. In DNA form, the CDR3 reads TGTGCCAGCAGCCAAGGATGGGCGTCTGGGGCCAACGTCCTGACTTTC. Translated, it gives CASSQGWASGANVLTF.